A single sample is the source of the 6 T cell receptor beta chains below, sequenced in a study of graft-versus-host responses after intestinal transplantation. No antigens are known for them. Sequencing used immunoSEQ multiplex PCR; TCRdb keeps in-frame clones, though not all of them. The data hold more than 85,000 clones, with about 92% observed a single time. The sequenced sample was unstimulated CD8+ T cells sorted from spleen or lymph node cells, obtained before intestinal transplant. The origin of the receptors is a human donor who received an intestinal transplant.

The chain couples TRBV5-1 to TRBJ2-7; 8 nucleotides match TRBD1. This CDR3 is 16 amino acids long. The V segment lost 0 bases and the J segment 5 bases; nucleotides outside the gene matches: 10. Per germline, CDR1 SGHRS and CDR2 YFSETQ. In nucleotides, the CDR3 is TGCGCCAGCAGCTTGGGGAGATGGACAGGGAACAACGAGCAGTACTTC. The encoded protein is CASSLGRWTGNNEQYF.

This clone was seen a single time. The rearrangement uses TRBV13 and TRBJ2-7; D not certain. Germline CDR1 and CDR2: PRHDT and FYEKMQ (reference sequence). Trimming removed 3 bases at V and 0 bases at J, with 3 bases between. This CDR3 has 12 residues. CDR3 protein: CASSLSSYEQYF. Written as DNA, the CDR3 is TGTGCCAGCAGCTTGAGCTCCTACGAGCAGTACTTC.

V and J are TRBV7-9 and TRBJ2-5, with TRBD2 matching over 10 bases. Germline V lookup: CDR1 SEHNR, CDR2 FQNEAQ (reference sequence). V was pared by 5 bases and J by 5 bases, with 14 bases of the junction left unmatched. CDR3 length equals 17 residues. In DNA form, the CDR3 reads TGTGCCAGCAGCCCCCAAACTAGCGGGGACCTCATTGAGACCCAGTACTTC. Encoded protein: CASSPQTSGDLIETQYF.

The CDR3 here is CASSQVLGTSGGGQNYNEQFF. As DNA, the CDR3 is TGCGCCAGCAGCCAAGTACTCGGGACTAGCGGGGGGGGACAGAACTACAATGAGCAGTTCTTC. This chain joins TRBV4-1 and TRBJ2-1, with 16 bases aligning to TRBD2. Trimming at V came to 1 base and at J to 3 bases, leaving 12 bases not matched to a gene. The germline V gene has CDR1 MGHRA and CDR2 YSYEKL. The CDR3 consists of 21 residues.

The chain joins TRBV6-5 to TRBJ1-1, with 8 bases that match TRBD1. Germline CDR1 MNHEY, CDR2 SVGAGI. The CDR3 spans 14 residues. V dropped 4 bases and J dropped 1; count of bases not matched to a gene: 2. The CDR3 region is CASSSGTGNTEAFF. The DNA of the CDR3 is TGTGCCAGCAGTTCCGGGACAGGGAACACTGAAGCTTTCTTT.

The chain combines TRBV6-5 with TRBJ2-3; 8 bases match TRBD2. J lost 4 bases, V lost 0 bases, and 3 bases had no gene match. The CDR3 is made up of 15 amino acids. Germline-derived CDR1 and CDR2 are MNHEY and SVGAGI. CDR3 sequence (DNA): TGTGCCAGCAGTTACTCGCGGGGGGTTGCAGATACGCAGTATTTT. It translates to CASSYSRGVADTQYF.